This record concerns one T cell receptor beta chain sequence. This specimen belongs to a study of blood T cell repertoires in COVID-19. Whole-study context: Sites across the United States, Italy and Spain contributed samples from acute and convalescent COVID-19. Sources were T cells, B-cell-depleted T cells, or PBMCs; the material itself was cDNA or gDNA.

Germline loops: CDR1 SGHDT, CDR2 YYEEEE. V lost 2 bases and J 10 bases, leaving 10 bases between the germline ends. The CDR3 contains 13 residues. The repertoire was sequenced with immunoSEQ multiplex PCR; TCRdb's copy has only in-frame clones and lacks some. The sample holds about 380,000 clones, around 85% seen once. This chain links TRBV5-6 with TRBJ1-6, with D perhaps TRBD1 (5 bases). The material sequenced was peripheral blood. This TCR was recovered from a woman in her late teens or twenties with acute or convalescent COVID-19. CDR3 in DNA: TGTGCCAGCAGCTTTGGCAGGGAATCACCCCTCCACTTT. Protein product: CASSFGRESPLHF.